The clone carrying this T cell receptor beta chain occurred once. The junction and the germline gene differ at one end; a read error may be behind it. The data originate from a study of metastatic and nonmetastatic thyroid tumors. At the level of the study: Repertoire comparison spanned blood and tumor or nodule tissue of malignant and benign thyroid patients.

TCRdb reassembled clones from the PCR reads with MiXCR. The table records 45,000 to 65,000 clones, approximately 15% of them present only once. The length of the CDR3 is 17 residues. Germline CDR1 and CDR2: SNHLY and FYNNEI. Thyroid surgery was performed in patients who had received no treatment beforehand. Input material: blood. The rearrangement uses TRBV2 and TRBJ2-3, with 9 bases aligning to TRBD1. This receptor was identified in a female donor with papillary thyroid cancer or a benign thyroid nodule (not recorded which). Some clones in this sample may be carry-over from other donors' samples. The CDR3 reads CASISSTGTGSRDTQYF. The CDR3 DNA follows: TGTGCCAGCATCTCCTCCACCGGGACAGGGAGCAGAGATACGCAGTATTTT.